The 18 T cell receptor beta chains below all came from one sample that was sequenced in a study of blood T cell repertoires in COVID-19. Generated by immunoSEQ multiplex PCR, the TCRdb table keeps only in-frame clones and is missing some. Here the sample spans around 300,000 clones, 89% being singletons. Sequencing used PBMCs or T cells enriched from blood (not recorded which). The receptors stem from a woman aged 40 to 50 who had recovered from COVID-19.

The genes are TRBV11-2 and TRBJ2-4; 9 bases align to TRBD1. V shed 4 bases, J shed 5 bases, and the junction held 3 bases outside the gene matches. The CDR3 has 14 amino acids. Germline V gene data show CDR1 as SGHAT and CDR2 as FQNNGV. The DNA of the CDR3 is TGTGCCAGCAGCTCGCGGACAGGGGAAAACATTCAGTACTTC. Protein sequence: CASSSRTGENIQYF.

The chain couples TRBV27 to TRBJ1-5; D gene unclear. Deletions cut 4 bases from V and 7 bases from J, with 8 bases between. This CDR3 contains 12 residues. The germline V gene has CDR1 MNHEY and CDR2 SMNVEV (reference sequence). CDR3 DNA: TGTGCCAGCAGTTCCCGAGGACAGCCCCAGCATTTT. It encodes CASSSRGQPQHF.

The chain is built from TRBV10-3 and TRBJ2-1; TRBD2 matches at 9 bases. This CDR3 region has 16 residues. CDR1 and CDR2 (germline): ENHRY, SYGVKD. With V trimmed by 3 bases and J by 10 bases, 13 bases remained unmatched. CDR3 in amino acids: CAISDGTGLAATEQFF. The CDR3, as DNA: TGTGCCATCAGTGATGGAACGGGACTAGCTGCCACGGAGCAGTTCTTC.

This clone was seen a handful of times. The chain is built from TRBV27 and TRBJ1-3, with D maybe TRBD1 (5 bases). The ends were cut back, 5 bases at V and 4 bases at J, with 12 bases in the middle. CDR1 and CDR2 from the germline V gene are MNHEY and SMNVEV (reference sequence). This CDR3 comprises 14 residues. CDR3 bases: TGTGCCAGCAGTGACAGCTGGGCAGGAAACACCATATATTTT. This encodes CASSDSWAGNTIYF.

V usage is TRBV5-4 and J usage is TRBJ1-1; 7 bases match TRBD1. Trimming removed 4 bases from V and 6 bases from J; junction bases left unmatched: 6. The CDR3 consists of 13 residues. In germline, CDR1 is SGHNT, CDR2 YYREEE (reference sequence). The CDR3 region is CASSMDRISEAFF. In DNA form, the CDR3 reads TGTGCCAGCAGCATGGACAGGATCTCTGAAGCTTTCTTT.

The genes are TRBV4-1 and TRBJ1-5, with 7 bases fitting TRBD1. The CDR3 covers 19 residues. CDR1 is MGHRA, CDR2 YSYEKL, per germline. J was trimmed by 4 bases and V by 8 bases; bases with no gene match: 23. CDR3 DNA sequence: TGCGCCAGCTCCTACATTCGGGTTCCAGGGGGAAGAGCAAATCAGCCCCAGCATTTT. Its translation is CASSYIRVPGGRANQPQHF.

The J gene is TRBJ2-7, the V gene TRBV5-4; 13 bases line up with TRBD2. This CDR3 comprises 14 residues. Germline trimming cut 4 bases from V and 7 bases from J; bases unmatched to any gene: 5. Per germline, CDR1 SGHNT and CDR2 YYREEE (reference sequence). The CDR3, as DNA: TGTGCCAGCAGCGATAAGACTAGCGGGAGGGAGCAGTACTTC. It codes for CASSDKTSGREQYF.

V and J are TRBV5-1 and TRBJ2-1, with 12 bases lining up with TRBD2. The CDR3 totals 16 residues. Germline CDR1 is SGHRS and CDR2 is YFSETQ. V gave up 1 base and J gave up 7 bases; unmatched junction bases: 6. CDR3 in amino acids: CASSLTSGGHGNEQFF. The CDR3 region has the DNA TGCGCCAGCAGCTTGACTAGCGGGGGGCATGGGAATGAGCAGTTCTTC.

This sequence joins TRBV5-4 and TRBJ1-1, with a tentative D call TRBD1 (5 bases). This CDR3 comprises 14 residues. Trimming removed 1 base from V and 6 bases from J, with 13 bases in between. Germline V gene lookup returns CDR1 SGHNT and CDR2 YYREEE (reference sequence). CDR3 sequence reads: CASSLSPTVPEAFF. The DNA of the CDR3 is TGTGCCAGCAGCTTGTCCCCGACAGTTCCTGAAGCTTTCTTT.

This chain connects TRBV10-1 to TRBJ1-1; the D gene is possibly TRBD1 (6 bases). Trimming took off 5 bases at V and 7 bases at J, with 14 bases between the two ends. In germline, CDR1 is WNHNN, CDR2 SYGVQD (reference sequence). This CDR3 comprises 13 residues. The CDR3 region is CASSQGGQNEAFF. CDR3 bases: TGCGCCAGCAGTCAGGGCGGACAGAATGAAGCTTTCTTT.

A note on this clone: At one end, the junction sequence differs from germline, possibly due to a read error. The chain uses TRBV7-7 and TRBJ2-2; 7 nucleotides line up with TRBD1. Germline V gene lookup returns CDR1 SSHAT and CDR2 FNYEAQ (reference sequence). The CDR3 is made up of 14 amino acids. DNA for the CDR3: TGTGCTAGCAGGGCTACAGGGGACACCGGGGAGCTGTTTTTT. As protein: CASRATGDTGELFF.

V and J are TRBV19 and TRBJ1-5, with 9 bases matching TRBD1. CDR1 LNHDA and CDR2 SQIVND come from the germline V gene (reference sequence). J gave up 6 bases and V 5 bases, and 11 bases lay outside the gene matches. CDR3 length: 16 residues. As DNA, the CDR3 is TGTGCCAGTAGTCCGACCCAGGGGACAGGGCCTCAGCCCCAGCATTTT. It is translated as CASSPTQGTGPQPQHF.

This clone was seen a single time. The chain uses TRBV4-3 and TRBJ2-3, with D perhaps matching TRBD2 (6 bases). Trimming cost V 0 bases and J 0 bases, with 10 bases left between them. Germline CDR1 LGHNA, CDR2 YSLEER. The CDR3 has 16 residues. This CDR3 reads CASSQDGSGSTDTQYF. The CDR3 DNA follows: TGCGCCAGCAGCCAAGATGGGAGCGGGAGCACAGATACGCAGTATTTT.

This chain joins TRBV19 and TRBJ2-3; 7 nucleotides line up with TRBD1. CDR3 length: 15 residues. Germline CDR1 and CDR2: LNHDA and SQIVND (reference sequence). J gave up 6 bases and V 3 bases, and 9 bases lay outside the gene matches. Here the CDR3 reads CASSMGTAPYDTQYF. The CDR3 nucleotides read TGTGCCAGTAGTATGGGGACAGCGCCTTATGATACGCAGTATTTT.

The V and J genes are TRBV18 and TRBJ1-2, with D hard to call. CDR3 length: 12 residues. V was clipped by 3 bases and J by 13 bases, with 15 bases between them. Germline V gene data show CDR1 as KGHSH and CDR2 as LQKENI. The CDR3 bases are TGTGCCAGCTCACCGGGAGAAGGGCGCGTCACCTTC. Translating gives CASSPGEGRVTF.

The chain has TRBV12-3 or TRBV12-4 and TRBJ2-1; D may be TRBD2 (5 bases). This CDR3 is 13 amino acids long. Trimming took off 2 bases at V and 10 bases at J, with 12 bases between the two ends. The CDR3 sequence: CASSLTSTGEQFF. In DNA, the CDR3 is TGTGCCAGCAGTTTAACTTCTACGGGGGAGCAGTTCTTC.

The chain joins TRBV5-1 to TRBJ1-1; tentative D call: TRBD1 (6 bases). The CDR3 is 15 amino acids. The germline CDR1 and CDR2 sequences are SGHRS and YFSETQ. V shed 3 bases and J shed 7 bases, with 19 bases lying between them. The CDR3 loop is CASSSGHVGLGEAFF. The CDR3 nucleotides are TGCGCCAGCAGCTCGGGACACGTTGGACTGGGTGAAGCTTTCTTT.

This chain links TRBV7-8 with TRBJ2-7; no reliable D call. Trimming left V 2 bases short and J 0 bases short, with 14 bases between. The CDR3 consists of 16 residues. Germline CDR1 reads SGHVS; CDR2 reads FQNEAQ. This CDR3 reads CASSLSAAPNSYEQYF. Here the CDR3 DNA reads TGTGCCAGCAGCTTAAGTGCGGCCCCGAACTCCTACGAGCAGTACTTC.